Listed below are T cell receptor beta chains from one sample, sequenced in a study of cytomegalovirus exposure and HLA in healthy donors. Some clones are missing from TCRdb's copy, which holds only in-frame ones; the method was immunoSEQ multiplex PCR. The sample carries tens of thousands of clones, approximately 57% recorded once. What was sequenced was PBMCs. The receptor source for this set is a woman in her thirties in good health and CMV-seronegative. Both conserved end residues are part of each CDR3. Fields, in order: V gene, J gene, clone size, D gene, CDR3 DNA, CDR3 protein. D genes are given only for firm matches. Expanded clones get a size class; other rows say once, few or many, or leave the size out.

>TRBV5-1|TRBJ2-5|NA|TRBD2
TGCGCCAGCAGCTTAGGCCGGGAGGGGATGAGGGAGACCCAGTACTTC
CASSLGREGMRETQYF
>TRBV10-1|TRBJ1-2|NA|NA
TGCGCCAGCAGTGAGAACAGGGACTATGGCTACACCTTC
CASSENRDYGYTF
>TRBV7-9|TRBJ1-3|NA|NA
TGTGCCAGCAGCTTTTGGCGGGCGGACACCATATATTTT
CASSFWRADTIYF
>TRBV4-1|TRBJ2-1|NA|TRBD2
TGCGCCAGCAGCCAATTGGTGCTAGCGGGAGGAGTCAATGAGCAGTTCTTC
CASSQLVLAGGVNEQFF
>TRBV29-1|TRBJ2-4|NA|TRBD2
TGCAGCGTTGAAGATCCTAGCGGAAACATTCAGTACTTC
CSVEDPSGNIQYF
>TRBV15|TRBJ2-7|NA|TRBD1
TGTGCCACCAGCAGAGGACAGGGGTACCACGAGCAGTACTTC
CATSRGQGYHEQYF
>TRBV6-6|TRBJ2-3|NA|NA
TGTGCCAGCAGTATGACCGGGATCAACACAGATACGCAGTATTTT
CASSMTGINTDTQYF
>TRBV14|TRBJ1-6|NA|TRBD1
TGTGCCAGCAGCCTCCTGGACAGGACAGAAAATTCACCCCTCCACTTT
CASSLLDRTENSPLHF
>TRBV7-9|TRBJ2-3|once|NA
TGTGCCAGCAGCTCGACAGGAACTAGCACAGATACGCAGTATTTT
CASSSTGTSTDTQYF
>TRBV5-1|TRBJ2-2|NA|NA
TGCGCCAGCAGGGGAGAAGGGGAGCTGTTTTTT
CASRGEGELFF
>TRBV19|TRBJ1-5|NA|TRBD1
TGTGCCAGTAGTATAGTAATCGGACAGGGCAATCAGCCCCAGCATTTT
CASSIVIGQGNQPQHF
>TRBV11-2|TRBJ2-7|NA|TRBD1
TGTGCCAGCAGCGACAGGGACCGCGAGCAGTACTTC
CASSDRDREQYF
>TRBV9|TRBJ1-1|NA|NA
TGTGCCAGCAGCGGGCCACGGGACTTT
CASSGPRDF
>TRBV5-8|TRBJ2-6|NA|TRBD2
TGTGCCAGCAGCAGTGGGGGACTAGCTCCCGGTGGGGCCAACGTCCTGACTTTC
CASSSGGLAPGGANVLTF
>TRBV30|TRBJ2-7|NA|TRBD1
TGTGCCTTCGACAGGGGTAAAGACGAGCAGTACTTC
CAFDRGKDEQYF
>TRBV5-1|TRBJ1-1|NA|NA
TGCGCCAGCAGCTCTCTCGGGCCGGGGATCACTGAAGCTTTCTTT
CASSSLGPGITEAFF
>TRBV7-2|TRBJ2-5|NA|NA
TGTGCCAGCAGCTTTGGGTGGGGCGGAGAGACCCAGTACTTC
CASSFGWGGETQYF
>TRBV27|TRBJ1-2|NA|TRBD1
TGTGCCAGCAGTTTCCTACAGGGGGCTGATGGCTACACCTTC
CASSFLQGADGYTF
>TRBV19|TRBJ2-3|NA|TRBD2
TGTGCCAGTAGTCTGGAGGCGGGGGGCGGTGGTACGCAGTATTTT
CASSLEAGGGGTQYF
>TRBV6-4|TRBJ2-3|NA|TRBD1
TGTGCCAGCAGCCGGACAGGCTGGGGCACAGATACGCAGTATTTT
CASSRTGWGTDTQYF
>TRBV19|TRBJ2-3|once|TRBD1
TGTGCCACTATGGACAGGGGGGGCACAGATACGCAGTATTTT
CATMDRGGTDTQYF
>TRBV4-2|TRBJ1-1|NA|NA
TGTGCCAGCAGCCAAGAATCCAGGGTAGGCACTGAAGCTTTCTTT
CASSQESRVGTEAFF
>TRBV6-5|TRBJ2-3|few|NA
TGTGCCAGCAGTTACCCAAACACAGATACGCAGTATTTT
CASSYPNTDTQYF
>TRBV9|TRBJ2-1|NA|TRBD2
TGTGCCAGCAGCGCAGATTTCGGGACTAGCGGGGGCAATGAGCAGTTCTTC
CASSADFGTSGGNEQFF
>TRBV6-5|TRBJ1-1|NA|NA
TGTGCCAGCAGTTACAGGGCGGGGAACACTGAAGCTTTCTTT
CASSYRAGNTEAFF
>TRBV6-1|TRBJ1-6|NA|NA
TGTGCCGGGCAAGTGGGTTCCTATAATTCACCCCTCCACTTT
CAGQVGSYNSPLHF
>TRBV29-1|TRBJ1-1|few|NA
TGCAGCGTTCGGCGGAAAACACACACTGAAGCTTTCTTT
CSVRRKTHTEAFF
>TRBV5-1|TRBJ2-2|NA|NA
TGCGCCAGCAGCTTACAGTGGTCCGGGGAGCTGTTTTTT
CASSLQWSGELFF
>TRBV7-7|TRBJ2-5|NA|NA
TGTGCCAGCAGCTTAGTAGCCTCTCTCGGGGAGACCCAGTACTTC
CASSLVASLGETQYF